This paragraph reports one T cell receptor beta chain. This sample stems from a study of T cell changes during pregnancy in multiple sclerosis. TCRdb keeps only in-frame clones here, not all; method: immunoSEQ multiplex PCR. The sample lists tens of thousands of clones; about 90% were seen once. Germline CDR1 is SEHNR and CDR2 is FQNEAQ (reference sequence). This CDR3 comprises 17 residues. V dropped 0 bases and J dropped 3 bases, with 14 bases sitting between them. The receptor was derived from a female donor with multiple sclerosis, enrolled in a pregnancy study. The sequenced sample was CD4+ T cells from peripheral blood mononuclear cells, obtained in the first trimester of pregnancy. The gene calls are TRBV7-9 and TRBJ2-2, with D tentatively TRBD2 (7 bases). The CDR3 reads CASSLAIAGAHTGELFF. The CDR3 nucleotides are TGTGCCAGCAGCTTAGCGATCGCGGGGGCCCACACCGGGGAGCTGTTTTTT.